Sequencing of this T cell receptor (beta chain) was carried out in a study of CD8 T cell repertoires and HIV-1 epitope variants. In the study overall: Epitopes were three Gag families plus Nef HW9 and YT9. Enriched T cells were co-cultured with equal numbers of autologous T cell-negative antigen-presenting cells. An uncultured baseline aliquot held 1M T cells.

Assay: immunoSEQ multiplex PCR; the TCRdb copy retains only in-frame clones and omits some. This table holds thousands of clones, about three quarters found once. V lost 5 bases to trimming and J lost 9 bases; unmatched junction nucleotides: 12. Germline CDR1 GTSNPN, CDR2 SVGIG (reference sequence). The CDR3 length is 14 residues. This clone has a handful of counts. Its target is unknown. Findings and caveats of the study: Six of nine antigen-specific clonotypes appeared cross-reactive to autologous or escape variants.

The chain has TRBV30 and TRBJ2-1, with 8 bases aligning to TRBD2. Material for sequencing was cultured CD8+ T cells derived from PBMCs. This sequence was found in a male donor with HIV. The CDR3 sequence is CAWEHPGGPGEQFF. The DNA of the CDR3 is TGTGCCTGGGAGCACCCGGGGGGGCCGGGTGAGCAGTTCTTC.